These 2 T cell receptor beta chains came from one sample sequenced in a study of cytomegalovirus exposure and HLA in healthy donors. The assay was immunoSEQ multiplex PCR, and TCRdb's table has in-frame clones only and misses some. The sample consists of about 270,000 clones, 80% to 90% of them appearing once. Material for sequencing was PBMCs. The receptor set was obtained from a young woman in good health and CMV-seronegative.

V gene TRBV6-5 combines with J gene TRBJ1-1, with a tentative D call TRBD1 (6 bases). The V gene's germline CDR1 is MNHEY and CDR2 SVGAGI. With 6 bases removed from V and 8 bases from J, the gap between germline ends came to 16 bases. The CDR3 length is 13 residues. The CDR3 region has the DNA TGTGCCAGCAGCCGAGGGGGGGGAGACGAAGCTTTCTTT. Residues: CASSRGGGDEAFF.

The chain uses TRBV7-9 and TRBJ2-7; D remains ambiguous. Germline V lookup: CDR1 SEHNR, CDR2 FQNEAQ (reference sequence). V was trimmed by 3 bases and J by 5 bases, leaving 14 bases between them. The CDR3 covers 14 residues. The CDR3: CASSFSATGDEQYF. CDR3 DNA sequence: TGTGCCAGCAGCTTTTCCGCGACTGGAGACGAGCAGTACTTC.